This TCR beta chain was sequenced in a study of T cell responses to AZD1222 COVID-19 vaccine. To note about this clone: Its antigen is currently unknown.

Germline V lookup: CDR1 SGHDT, CDR2 YYEEEE. The length of the CDR3 is 16 residues. J gave up 3 bases and V 4 bases, and 8 bases lay outside the gene matches. Sequenced by immunoSEQ multiplex PCR; TCRdb stores in-frame clones only, minus some. The sample carries about 130,000 clones, 80% to 95% recorded once. Study-level points and caveats: In all cases, repertoires were sampled only after the peak T cell response.

The starting material was peripheral blood, obtained 28 days after the second AZD1222 dose. This receptor was obtained from an adult who received the AZD1222 COVID-19 vaccine. The chain links TRBV5-6 to TRBJ2-1, with 9 bases that match TRBD2. The CDR3 region has the DNA TGTGCCAGCAGCATCCCTAGCGGGACACGCTACAATGAGCAGTTCTTC. Protein product: CASSIPSGTRYNEQFF. The whole variable domain, remainder taken from reference TRBV5-6 and TRBJ2-1, is DAGVTQSPTHLIKTRGQQVTLRCSPKSGHDTVSWYQQALGQGPQFIFQYYEEEERQRGNFPDRFSGHQFPNYSSELNVNALLLGDSALYLCASSIPSGTRYNEQFFGPGTRLTVL.